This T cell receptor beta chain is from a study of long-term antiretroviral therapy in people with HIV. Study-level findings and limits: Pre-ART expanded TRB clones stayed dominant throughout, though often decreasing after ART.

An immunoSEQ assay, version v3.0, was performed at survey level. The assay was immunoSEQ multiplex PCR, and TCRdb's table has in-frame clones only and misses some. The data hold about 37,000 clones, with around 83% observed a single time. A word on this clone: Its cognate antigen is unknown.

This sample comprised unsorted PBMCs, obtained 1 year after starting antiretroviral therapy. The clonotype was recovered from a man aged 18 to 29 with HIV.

CDR3 region: CASSILGTQYF. The CDR3 region has the DNA TGTGCCAGTAGTATACTAGGGACCCAGTACTTC. The chain links TRBV19 to TRBJ2-5, with unresolved D. The germline V and J ends were trimmed by 2 bases and 7 bases, with 5 bases remaining between them. This CDR3 region has 11 residues. Germline assignment: CDR1 LNHDA and CDR2 SQIVND (reference sequence).